This T cell receptor beta chain was sequenced for a study of CD8+ T cells in alopecia areata. This CDR3 is 15 amino acids long. CDR1 and CDR2 (germline): SQVTM, ANQGSEA. Trimming removed 5 bases from V and 0 bases from J, with 14 bases in between. cDNA reverse transcribed from extracted RNA served as the sequencing template. Generated by immunoSEQ multiplex PCR, the TCRdb table keeps only in-frame clones and is missing some. The sample lists 110,000 or so clones; 35% to 45% were seen once. The genes are TRBV29-1 and TRBJ1-5; D may be TRBD1 (6 bases). Sequenced: CD4+ T cells sorted from blood. The receptor was isolated from a human donor with alopecia areata. The chain's CDR3 is CSVTEGGSSNQPQHF. The CDR3 DNA reads as TGCAGCGTTACCGAGGGGGGGAGTAGCAATCAGCCCCAGCATTTT.